The present T cell receptor beta chain was sequenced within a study of cytotoxic CD8 clonotypes in ibrutinib-treated CLL. Study-level information: Responses: approximately 25 partial, 2 complete; after median approximately 70 months, around 15 stayed remitted, around twelve progressed. Once treatment had gone on for a median of 12 months, range 6 to 36, response samples were drawn. Overall study findings and caveats: Clonality increased at ibrutinib response and stayed stable in sustained remission. At progression, however, it fell back toward baseline.

Germline lookup yields CDR1 MNHNS and CDR2 SASEGT. Trimming pared 7 bases from V and 8 bases from J, leaving 20 bases between. This CDR3 region has 14 residues. Profiling relied on immunoSEQ multiplex PCR, and the TCRdb table lists in-frame clones only, not all of them. The sample comprises 150,000 or so clones, about 72% of which are singletons, and around 30% rests with the top ten. On this clone: Its specificity is unknown.

Source: PBMCs, taken after 12 months of ibrutinib treatment. The sequence derives from a human donor with chronic lymphocytic leukemia. V usage is TRBV6-1 and J usage is TRBJ1-2, with D possibly TRBD1 on 6 matching bases. The CDR3 DNA sequence: TGTGCCAGCACCCTGGACAGTACTCTGGGGGGCTACACCTTC. Encoded protein: CASTLDSTLGGYTF.